These 24 T cell receptor beta chains were all obtained from the same sample, sequenced in a study of blood T cell repertoires in COVID-19. The assay was immunoSEQ multiplex PCR, and TCRdb's table has in-frame clones only and misses some. The sample has 400,000 to 550,000 clones, 70% to 90% seen once. The source material was PBMCs or T cells enriched from blood (not recorded which). These receptors were taken from a young woman with acute COVID-19.

The genes are TRBV29-1 and TRBJ1-1, with D unresolved. The CDR3 runs 15 residues. Trimming left V 2 bases short and J 1 base short, with 14 bases between. CDR1 SQVTM and CDR2 ANQGSEA come from the germline V gene. CDR3 coding DNA: TGCAGCGTTGAATTGTGGGCGCGGGGGAACACTGAAGCTTTCTTT. This translates into CSVELWARGNTEAFF.

V usage is TRBV3-1 (or the pseudogene TRBV3-2) and J usage is TRBJ2-2; no reliable D call. V lost 1 base to trimming and J lost 6 bases, with 6 bases between them. The germline gives CDR1 LGHDT, CDR2 YNNKEL (reference sequence). The CDR3 has 13 residues. The CDR3 protein is CASSQANPGELFF. In nucleotides, the CDR3 is TGTGCCAGCAGCCAAGCTAACCCCGGGGAGCTGTTTTTT.

The J gene is TRBJ1-2, the V gene TRBV6-5; D is uncertain. The CDR3 totals 14 residues. Germline CDR1 reads MNHEY; CDR2 reads SVGAGI. The germline V and J ends were trimmed by 2 bases and 5 bases, with 12 bases remaining between them. DNA for the CDR3: TGTGCCAGCAGTTACGCAACGACGGAGTATGGCTACACCTTC. Its protein product is CASSYATTEYGYTF.

The chain carries TRBV7-2 and TRBJ1-2; the D gene is possibly TRBD1 (6 bases). Germline assignment: CDR1 SGHTA and CDR2 FQGNSA. This CDR3 is built from 14 residues. Trimming cost V 0 bases and J 4 bases, with 9 bases left between them. The CDR3 DNA reads TGTGCCAGCAGCTTAGCACAGGGTTCCTATGGCTACACCTTC. This sequence encodes CASSLAQGSYGYTF.

CDR3 in amino acids: CASRYPGQGASGYTF. The CDR3 DNA follows: TGTGCCAGCAGATACCCGGGACAGGGGGCTAGTGGCTACACCTTC. J is TRBJ1-2 and V is TRBV6-6; 12 bases are shared with TRBD1. The trim removed 6 bases at V and 7 bases at J, leaving 9 bases unmatched. CDR3 length: 15 residues. CDR1 MNHNY and CDR2 SVGAGI come from the germline V gene (reference sequence).

The chain links TRBV2 to TRBJ2-7; 7 bases align to TRBD2. V dropped 4 bases and J dropped 7; count of bases not matched to a gene: 7. This CDR3 has 13 amino acids. Germline loops: CDR1 SNHLY, CDR2 FYNNEI. The CDR3 here is CASSGGGSTEQYF. The CDR3 nucleotides are TGTGCCAGCAGTGGGGGAGGGTCTACGGAGCAGTACTTC.

This chain connects TRBV28 to TRBJ2-7, with TRBD2 matching 11 bases. V shed 8 bases and J 3 bases; nucleotides not matched to a gene: 3. CDR1 and CDR2 from the germline V gene are MDHEN and SYDVKM. The CDR3 has 13 residues. The CDR3: CASFGTSGYEQYF. Written as DNA, the CDR3 is TGTGCCAGCTTCGGGACTAGCGGCTACGAGCAGTACTTC.

Notes on this clone: The same CDR3 can be traced to other DNA sequences in this sample. This rearrangement joins TRBV29-1 to TRBJ1-1, with 7 bases fitting TRBD1. V trimming: 7 bases; J trimming: 2 bases; junction bases outside the gene matches: 4. CDR1 is SQVTM and CDR2 is ANQGSEA in the germline V gene. This CDR3 is 12 amino acids long. The chain's CDR3 is CSGRQGNTEAFF. DNA of the CDR3: TGCAGCGGCCGACAGGGAAACACTGAAGCTTTCTTT.

DNA for the CDR3: TGTGCCAGCAGCCAAGATCTCCCCAGGGGGCGGGAAAAACTGTTTTTT. It encodes CASSQDLPRGREKLFF. The gene calls are TRBV14 and TRBJ1-4; TRBD1 aligns across 8 bases. The CDR3 covers 16 residues. Per the germline V gene, CDR1 is SGHDN and CDR2 is FVKESK. The ends lost 0 bases at V and 8 bases at J; junction bases unmatched: 8.

This rearrangement joins TRBV29-1 to TRBJ1-1; 10 nucleotides line up with TRBD1. CDR3 length equals 13 residues. Germline V gene sequence: CDR1 SQVTM, CDR2 ANQGSEA. Trimming at V came to 8 bases and at J to 11 bases, leaving 14 bases not matched to a gene. In DNA form, the CDR3 reads TGCAGCTCGACCGGGACAGGGGCCGCCACGGCTTTCTTT. This sequence encodes CSSTGTGAATAFF.

This clone occurred a few times. The rearrangement uses TRBV18 and TRBJ2-1; the D is unclear. The CDR3 has 14 residues. The V gene's germline CDR1 is KGHSH and CDR2 LQKENI. Between the trimmed V and J ends, which lost 4 bases and 6 bases, there was a span of 13 bases. CDR3 sequence (DNA): TGTGCCAGCTCACTTACCGATGGCTTCAATGAGCAGTTCTTC. It yields the protein CASSLTDGFNEQFF. Using reference TRBV18 and TRBJ2-1 for the parts outside the CDR3, the full variable domain is NAGVMQNPRHLVRRRGQEARLRCSPMKGHSHVYWYRQLPEEGLKFMVYLQKENIIDESGMPKERFSAEFPKEGPSILRIQQVVRGDSAAYFCASSLTDGFNEQFFGPGTRLTVL.

This sequence joins TRBV18 and TRBJ1-4, with 9 bases that match TRBD1. Trimming cost V 3 bases and J 6 bases; bases outside gene matches: 11. The germline CDR1 and CDR2 sequences are KGHSH and LQKENI. The CDR3 totals 17 residues. CDR3 DNA sequence: TGTGCCAGCTCACCCCGCACGATGGGACAGGGATATGAAAAACTGTTTTTT. Amino acids: CASSPRTMGQGYEKLFF.

The chain links TRBV19 to TRBJ1-6; no definite D call. Trimming pared 6 bases from V and 2 bases from J, leaving 8 bases between. The CDR3 is made up of 14 amino acids. The V gene's germline CDR1 is LNHDA and CDR2 SQIVND (reference sequence). CDR3 bases: TGTGCCAGTAGCAGGTACACCTATAATTCACCCCTCCACTTT. Its translation is CASSRYTYNSPLHF.

This chain uses TRBV6-1 with TRBJ2-1, with TRBD2 matching over 8 bases. V was clipped by 0 bases and J by 13 bases; unmatched bases: 8. This CDR3 has 14 amino acids. Germline lookup yields CDR1 MNHNS and CDR2 SASEGT. This CDR3 reads CASSEALPTSAQFF. CDR3 DNA: TGTGCCAGCAGTGAAGCGCTTCCGACTAGCGCTCAGTTCTTC.

The genes are TRBV18 and TRBJ2-7, with a possible D match to TRBD1 (6 bases). Between the trimmed V and J ends, which lost 6 bases and 3 bases, there was a span of 18 bases. This CDR3 contains 15 residues. Germline-derived CDR1 and CDR2 are KGHSH and LQKENI. CDR3 region: CASSAGQSFFYEQYF. In DNA form, the CDR3 reads TGTGCCAGCTCGGCCGGACAGTCCTTTTTCTACGAGCAGTACTTC.

This clone showed up just once. The chain carries TRBV5-1 and TRBJ2-3; 11 nucleotides line up with TRBD2. The CDR3 length is 17 residues. V trimming: 1 base; J trimming: 4 bases; junction bases outside the gene matches: 8. Germline-derived CDR1 and CDR2 are SGHRS and YFSETQ. In nucleotides, the CDR3 is TGCGCCAGCAGCTTGCTAACTAGCGGGAGTGGGGCAGATACGCAGTATTTT. This codes for CASSLLTSGSGADTQYF. Together with reference TRBV5-1 and TRBJ2-3, the CDR3 gives the full variable domain: KAGVTQTPRYLIKTRGQQVTLSCSPISGHRSVSWYQQTPGQGLQFLFEYFSETQRNKGNFPGRFSGRQFSNSRSEMNVSTLELGDSALYLCASSLLTSGSGADTQYFGPGTRLTVL.

The rearrangement joins TRBV5-4 to TRBJ1-5, with D possibly TRBD1 on 5 matching bases. This CDR3 contains 15 residues. The V gene lost 4 bases and the J gene lost 5 bases, with 16 bases spanning the gap. The germline V gene encodes CDR1 SGHNT and CDR2 YYREEE (reference sequence). CDR3 amino acids: CASSPSGGLDQPQHF. The CDR3 DNA reads TGTGCCAGCAGCCCCTCGGGGGGTTTGGATCAGCCCCAGCATTTT.

J is TRBJ2-7 and V is TRBV29-1, with 9 bases that match TRBD2. After removal of 4 bases from V and 6 bases from J, the junction contained 10 bases not matched to a gene. The CDR3 runs 14 residues. Germline CDR1 is SQVTM and CDR2 is ANQGSEA. The CDR3 spells CSVVREGLTTEQYF. The CDR3 DNA is TGCAGCGTTGTGCGGGAGGGCCTTACGACCGAGCAGTACTTC.

V usage is TRBV7-3 and J usage is TRBJ2-3, with a tentative D call TRBD2 (7 bases). The V and J ends lost 4 bases and 4 bases respectively, with 15 bases between them. This CDR3 has 15 amino acids. Per the germline V gene, CDR1 is SGHTA and CDR2 is FQGTGA. CDR3 loop: CASSSLGGGPDTQYF. CDR3 coding DNA: TGTGCCAGCAGCTCCCTTGGGGGGGGGCCAGATACGCAGTATTTT. The full variable domain, completed using reference TRBV7-3 and TRBJ2-3, is GAGVSQTPSNKVTEKGKYVELRCDPISGHTALYWYRQSLGQGPEFLIYFQGTGAADDSGLPNDRFFAVRPEGSVSTLKIQRTERGDSAVYLCASSSLGGGPDTQYFGPGTRLTVL.

The chain links TRBV6-5 to TRBJ2-1; 8 nucleotides agree with TRBD2. The CDR3 has 15 residues. The germline V gene encodes CDR1 MNHEY and CDR2 SVGAGI. V lost 2 bases to trimming and J lost 8 bases; unmatched junction nucleotides: 8. The CDR3 is CASSYDGTRSYEQFF. As DNA, the CDR3 is TGTGCCAGCAGTTACGACGGGACTAGGTCCTATGAGCAGTTCTTC.

V gene TRBV2 combines with J gene TRBJ1-6; D gene uncertain. V gave up 3 bases and J gave up 7 bases, with 7 bases separating them. Germline V gene sequence: CDR1 SNHLY, CDR2 FYNNEI. The CDR3 runs to 13 residues. CDR3 sequence: CASSEVENSPLHF. The CDR3 DNA reads TGTGCCAGCAGTGAGGTGGAGAATTCACCCCTCCACTTT.

This chain connects TRBV9 to TRBJ2-1, with D hard to call. Germline V gives CDR1 SGDLS, CDR2 YYNGEE. With 0 bases removed from V and 6 bases from J, the gap between germline ends came to 7 bases. The CDR3 runs to 13 residues. This CDR3 is CASSVASSNEQFF. The CDR3, as DNA: TGTGCCAGCAGCGTAGCTTCGAGCAATGAGCAGTTCTTC.

This chain joins TRBV7-6 and TRBJ2-5; TRBD1 matches at 8 bases. CDR1 and CDR2 (germline): SGHVS, FNYEAQ. CDR3 length: 15 residues. The junction had 5 bases not matched to a gene; V was cut back by 4 bases and J by 1 base. For the CDR3, the DNA is TGTGCCAGCAGCTCCACCAGGGGGCCCCAAGAGACCCAGTACTTC. The encoded protein is CASSSTRGPQETQYF.

V and J are TRBV19 and TRBJ1-2, with 11 bases that match TRBD1. J gave up 5 bases and V 6 bases, and 5 bases lay outside the gene matches. CDR1 is LNHDA and CDR2 is SQIVND in the germline V gene (reference sequence). The CDR3 sequence is 14 residues long. CDR3 DNA: TGTGCCAGTAGACCGGACAGGGGGCGGTATGGCTACACCTTC. Translated: CASRPDRGRYGYTF.